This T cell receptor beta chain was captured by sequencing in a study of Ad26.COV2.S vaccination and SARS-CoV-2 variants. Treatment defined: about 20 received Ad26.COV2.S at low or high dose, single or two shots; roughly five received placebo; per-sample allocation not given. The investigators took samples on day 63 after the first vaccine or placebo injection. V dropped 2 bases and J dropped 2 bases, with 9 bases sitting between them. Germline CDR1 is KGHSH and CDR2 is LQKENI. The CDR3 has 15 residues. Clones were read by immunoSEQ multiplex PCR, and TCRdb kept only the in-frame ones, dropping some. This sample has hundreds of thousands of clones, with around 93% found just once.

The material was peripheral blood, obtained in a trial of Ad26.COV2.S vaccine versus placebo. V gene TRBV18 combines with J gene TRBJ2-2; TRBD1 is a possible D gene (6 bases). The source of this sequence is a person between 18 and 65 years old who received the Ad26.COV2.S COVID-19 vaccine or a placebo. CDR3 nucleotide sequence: TGTGCCAGCTCACCATCCAGGGGCAACACCGGGGAGCTGTTTTTT. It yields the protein CASSPSRGNTGELFF.